The 17 T cell receptor beta chains in this list originate from one sample, sequenced in a study of cytomegalovirus exposure and HLA in healthy donors. In the PCR, 60 Vbeta and 13 Jbeta primers were used. Generated by immunoSEQ multiplex PCR, the TCRdb table keeps only in-frame clones and is missing some. The repertoire holds hundreds of thousands of clones, with around 85% as singletons. Sequencing input: PBMCs. These TCRs come from a girl aged 2-10 years in good health and CMV-seronegative.

V and J are TRBV7-3 and TRBJ2-1; a weak D match, TRBD2 (7 bases). V was clipped by 1 base and J by 3 bases, with 13 bases between them. CDR3 length: 16 amino acids. Germline-derived CDR1 and CDR2 are SGHTA and FQGTGA. This chain's CDR3 is CASSLRAGARYNEQFF. The CDR3, as DNA: TGTGCCAGCAGCTTAAGGGCGGGGGCCCGCTACAATGAGCAGTTCTTC.

This clone was recorded a few times. The chain carries TRBV19 and TRBJ2-5; 14 bases are a match to TRBD2. Looked up from germline, CDR1 is LNHDA and CDR2 is SQIVND (reference sequence). Germline trimming cut 0 bases from V and 1 base from J; bases unmatched to any gene: 10. The CDR3 consists of 20 residues. The DNA of the CDR3 is TGTGCCAGTAGTATAGAGGGTCCGGGACTAGCGGGGGACATCCAAGAGACCCAGTACTTC. Its translation: CASSIEGPGLAGDIQETQYF.

The chain links TRBV2 to TRBJ2-7; 14 nucleotides agree with TRBD2. The germline V gene has CDR1 SNHLY and CDR2 FYNNEI. The CDR3 sequence is 16 residues long. Trimming at V came to 2 bases and at J to 3 bases, leaving 3 bases not matched to a gene. CDR3 in DNA: TGTGCCAGCAGTGAATCTGGACTAGCGGGAGGCTACGAGCAGTACTTC. It yields the protein CASSESGLAGGYEQYF. The whole variable domain, remainder taken from reference TRBV2 and TRBJ2-7, is EPEVTQTPSHQVTQMGQEVILRCVPISNHLYFYWYRQILGQKVEFLVSFYNNEISEKSEIFDDQFSVERPDGSNFTLKIRSTKLEDSAMYFCASSESGLAGGYEQYFGPGTRLTVT.

The chain joins TRBV5-1 to TRBJ1-1, with 11 bases lining up with TRBD1. J was trimmed by 5 bases and V by 4 bases; bases with no gene match: 7. This CDR3 has 15 residues. Germline V gives CDR1 SGHRS, CDR2 YFSETQ. The CDR3 coding sequence is TGCGCCAGCAGCCCCGGACAGGGGGCGAGGACTGAAGCTTTCTTT. This encodes CASSPGQGARTEAFF.

The rearrangement links TRBV6-1 to TRBJ2-1, with 11 nucleotides matching TRBD2. V was pared by 6 bases and J by 9 bases, with 7 bases of the junction left unmatched. Germline assignment: CDR1 MNHNS and CDR2 SASEGT. The CDR3 runs to 14 residues. The DNA of the CDR3 is TGTGCCAGCAGGGTACTAGCGGGAGAGGGTGAGCAGTTCTTC. Translating gives CASRVLAGEGEQFF.

The count of this clone is one. This rearrangement joins TRBV5-1 to TRBJ2-1; TRBD2 agrees at 10 bases. V dropped 0 bases and J dropped 0; count of bases not matched to a gene: 0. This CDR3 comprises 16 residues. Germline V lookup: CDR1 SGHRS, CDR2 YFSETQ. CDR3 amino acids: CASSLGLAGSYNEQFF. For the CDR3, the DNA is TGCGCCAGCAGCTTGGGACTAGCGGGCTCCTACAATGAGCAGTTCTTC.

The rearrangement joins TRBV7-9 to TRBJ1-3; D remains unclear. CDR1 is SEHNR and CDR2 is FQNEAQ in the germline V gene (reference sequence). V lost 4 bases and J lost 0, with 13 bases in between. The CDR3 loop spans 16 amino acids. Here the CDR3 reads CASSSTKSDSGNTIYF. For the CDR3, the DNA is TGTGCCAGCAGCTCGACTAAAAGTGACTCTGGAAACACCATATATTTT.

This clone was found once. The chain recombines TRBV19 with TRBJ1-2; 7 nucleotides align to TRBD1. CDR3 length: 18 amino acids. Per the germline V gene, CDR1 is LNHDA and CDR2 is SQIVND (reference sequence). Trimming at V came to 6 bases and at J to 1 base, leaving 17 bases not matched to a gene. As DNA, the CDR3 is TGTGCCAGTAGCCACGGACAGGCAGCTAAGGGTATTAACTATGGCTACACCTTC. Translation: CASSHGQAAKGINYGYTF.

The rearrangement uses TRBV4-2 and TRBJ1-5, with D hard to call. The CDR3 spans 14 residues. Germline CDR1 LGHNA, CDR2 YNFKEQ. Trimming took off 0 bases at V and 7 bases at J, with 10 bases between the two ends. The CDR3 is CASSQEAGPQPQHF. The DNA for the CDR3 is TGTGCCAGCAGCCAAGAAGCAGGTCCCCAGCCCCAGCATTTT.

The rearrangement links TRBV7-6 to TRBJ2-1, with a tentative D call TRBD2 (6 bases). V lost 0 bases and J 2 bases, leaving 11 bases between the germline ends. From germline, CDR1 is SGHVS and CDR2 FNYEAQ. This CDR3 is built from 16 residues. The CDR3 region is CASSLAPSVPYNEQFF. The CDR3 DNA follows: TGTGCCAGCAGCTTAGCGCCTAGCGTCCCCTACAATGAGCAGTTCTTC.

The rearrangement joins TRBV2 to TRBJ1-1; D is uncertain. The V end was cut by 6 bases, the J end by 1 base, with 15 bases between. This CDR3 has 15 residues. Germline CDR1 reads SNHLY; CDR2 reads FYNNEI. CDR3 nucleotide sequence: TGTGCCAGCAGCGCCTTTCCGAGGGCGAACACTGAAGCTTTCTTT. Its protein is CASSAFPRANTEAFF. The variable domain in full, with the rest retrieved from reference TRBV2 and TRBJ1-1, is EPEVTQTPSHQVTQMGQEVILRCVPISNHLYFYWYRQILGQKVEFLVSFYNNEISEKSEIFDDQFSVERPDGSNFTLKIRSTKLEDSAMYFCASSAFPRANTEAFFGQGTRLTVV.

Here the CDR3 reads CASSSMDSNSPLHF. The CDR3 nucleotides read TGTGCCAGCAGCTCCATGGACTCTAATTCACCCCTCCACTTT. This sequence joins TRBV6-5 and TRBJ1-6; D is uncertain. CDR3 length equals 14 residues. Trimming shortened V by 6 bases and J by 6 bases, and 12 bases separated the two germline ends. CDR1 and CDR2 (germline): MNHEY, SVGAGI.

The rearrangement links TRBV6-4 to TRBJ2-7; the D gene is possibly TRBD2 (5 bases). The germline V gene encodes CDR1 MRHNA and CDR2 SNTAGT. Trimming removed 3 bases from V and 5 bases from J, with 20 bases in between. The CDR3 extends over 16 amino acids. The DNA of the CDR3 is TGTGCCAGCAGTGAGATGAGATTCATCATCGGGAACGAGCAGTACTTC. Its translation is CASSEMRFIIGNEQYF.

CDR3 sequence (DNA): TGTGCCAGCAGCTTAAAACCCACAGGCCCCTATGGCTACACCTTC. It is translated as CASSLKPTGPYGYTF. This chain connects TRBV7-3 to TRBJ1-2, with D possibly being TRBD1 (5 bases). The V end was cut by 1 base, the J end by 4 bases, with 13 bases between. The CDR3 contains 15 residues. Germline CDR1 is SGHTA and CDR2 is FQGTGA.

The chain is built from TRBV6-1 and TRBJ2-3; the match to TRBD2 covers 13 bases. The CDR3 length is 15 residues. Germline values: CDR1 MNHNS, CDR2 SASEGT. V lost 4 bases, J lost 7 bases, and 5 bases stayed unmatched. The CDR3 is CASSVLLAGGNTQYF. The CDR3 DNA reads TGTGCCAGCAGTGTTTTACTAGCGGGGGGGAATACGCAGTATTTT.

V is TRBV5-6 and J is TRBJ1-1; the D is unclear. CDR3 length: 12 amino acids. Germline CDR1 reads SGHDT; CDR2 reads YYEEEE. The ends were cut back, 4 bases at V and 3 bases at J, with 7 bases in the middle. The CDR3 spells CASSLRYTEAFF. The CDR3 DNA is TGTGCCAGCAGCCTCAGGTACACTGAAGCTTTCTTT.

V and J are TRBV27 and TRBJ1-1; tentative D call: TRBD1 (5 bases). The CDR3 has 12 amino acids. The V end lost 6 bases, the J end lost 11 bases, and 16 bases lay between the germline ends. CDR1 MNHEY and CDR2 SMNVEV come from the germline V gene (reference sequence). The CDR3 region has the DNA TGTGCCAGCAGCACCCCAGGGAATCGGGCTTTCTTT. It yields the protein CASSTPGNRAFF.